Following are 27 T cell receptor beta chains from one sample sequenced in a study of cytomegalovirus exposure and HLA in healthy donors. A multiplex PCR was run with 60 Vbeta primers and 13 Jbeta primers. Some clones are missing from TCRdb's copy, which holds only in-frame ones; the method was immunoSEQ multiplex PCR. The sample holds more than 100,000 clones. The sample consisted of PBMCs. Source of these receptors: a man younger than 30 in good health and CMV-seronegative.

This chain uses TRBV5-4 with TRBJ1-5; 9 positions agree with TRBD1. The CDR3 extends over 15 amino acids. V gave up 4 bases and J gave up 3 bases; unmatched junction bases: 5. Germline lookup yields CDR1 SGHNT and CDR2 YYREEE (reference sequence). CDR3 nucleotides: TGTGCCAGCAGCCCGGGACAGGGCCCCAATCAGCCCCAGCATTTT. Protein: CASSPGQGPNQPQHF.

The J gene is TRBJ2-7, the V gene TRBV9; 7 nucleotides agree with TRBD1. The CDR3 is 12 residues long. V shed 2 bases, J shed 7 bases, and the junction held 3 bases outside the gene matches. Germline V gene sequence: CDR1 SGDLS, CDR2 YYNGEE. The CDR3 region is CASSVTGREQYF. The CDR3 DNA sequence: TGTGCCAGCAGCGTGACAGGGAGAGAGCAGTACTTC.

The genes are TRBV6-1 and TRBJ2-7; no firm D call. The V gene lost 6 bases and the J gene lost 2 bases, with 11 bases spanning the gap. CDR3 length: 13 amino acids. The germline CDR1 and CDR2 sequences are MNHNS and SASEGT. The CDR3 nucleotides read TGTGCCAGCAGCTCTAATAGTCCCTACGAGCAGTACTTC. Translating gives CASSSNSPYEQYF.

V and J are TRBV7-9 and TRBJ2-5; TRBD1 might be the D (6 bases). This CDR3 is 15 amino acids long. Trimming cost V 1 base and J 5 bases, with 14 bases left between them. CDR1 and CDR2 from the germline V gene are SEHNR and FQNEAQ (reference sequence). The CDR3: CASSLVGQGFETQYF. Written as DNA, the CDR3 is TGTGCCAGCAGCTTAGTGGGGCAGGGGTTTGAGACCCAGTACTTC. Combining the CDR3 with reference TRBV7-9 and TRBJ2-5 gives the whole variable domain DTGVSQNPRHKITKRGQNVTFRCDPISEHNRLYWYRQTLGQGPEFLTYFQNEAQLEKSRLLSDRFSAERPKGSFSTLEIQRTEQGDSAMYLCASSLVGQGFETQYFGPGTRLLVL.

The CDR3 DNA is TGTGCCAGCAGTTTAGGGGAGAGGACCTACAATGAGCAGTTCTTC. This encodes CASSLGERTYNEQFF. The chain couples TRBV27 to TRBJ2-1; a possible D gene is TRBD2 (5 bases). The CDR3 runs to 15 residues. Trimming removed 2 bases from V and 2 bases from J, with 10 bases in between. Germline CDR1 MNHEY, CDR2 SMNVEV (reference sequence).

This chain uses TRBV18 with TRBJ2-1; the D gene is possibly TRBD2 (6 bases). Germline V gene data show CDR1 as KGHSH and CDR2 as LQKENI. The CDR3 contains 15 residues. Between the trimmed V and J ends, which lost 3 bases and 6 bases, there was a span of 15 bases. The CDR3 coding sequence is TGTGCCAGCTCACCTACGGGACTGTCCCGCAATGAGCAGTTCTTC. Residues: CASSPTGLSRNEQFF.

The J gene is TRBJ2-5, the V gene TRBV7-3; TRBD2 matches 12 bases. CDR1 and CDR2 from the germline V gene are SGHTA and FQGTGA. Trimming took 4 bases from V and 5 from J; bases not matched to a gene: 2. The CDR3 consists of 14 residues. The CDR3 DNA reads TGTGCCAGCAGCTCTAGCGGGGGGGTTGAGACCCAGTACTTC. Translation: CASSSSGGVETQYF.

The gene calls are TRBV7-9 and TRBJ2-1; a possible D gene is TRBD1 (5 bases). This CDR3 spans 11 amino acids. The germline V and J ends were trimmed by 5 bases and 10 bases, with 9 bases remaining between them. Germline values: CDR1 SEHNR, CDR2 FQNEAQ (reference sequence). CDR3 nucleotide sequence: TGTGCCAGCAGCCCACAGGAGGAGCAGTTCTTC. Translated: CASSPQEEQFF.

The chain uses TRBV7-9 and TRBJ1-2, with 7 bases aligning to TRBD1. In germline, CDR1 is SEHNR, CDR2 FQNEAQ (reference sequence). The CDR3 contains 13 residues. The junction had 6 bases not matched to a gene; V was cut back by 5 bases and J by 6 bases. This chain's CDR3 is CASSDGTEDGYTF. The CDR3 nucleotides are TGTGCCAGCAGCGACGGGACAGAGGATGGCTACACCTTC.

The genes are TRBV19 and TRBJ1-5; D unclear. This CDR3 has 16 amino acids. Germline V lookup: CDR1 LNHDA, CDR2 SQIVND (reference sequence). The ends were cut back, 7 bases at V and 0 bases at J, with 16 bases in the middle. CDR3 DNA: TGTGCCAGTACCGCGTGGGCCACATATAGCAATCAGCCCCAGCATTTT. Encoded protein: CASTAWATYSNQPQHF.

In DNA, the CDR3 is TGTGCCAGCAGGGTACGAGGCAAAAACATTCAGTACTTC. This sequence encodes CASRVRGKNIQYF. The rearrangement links TRBV6-5 to TRBJ2-4; no firm D call. Germline lookup yields CDR1 MNHEY and CDR2 SVGAGI. V gave up 6 bases and J gave up 3 bases, with 9 bases separating them. The CDR3 is 13 residues long.

The chain combines TRBV6-1 with TRBJ1-1, with D perhaps matching TRBD1 (6 bases). This CDR3 is 14 amino acids long. V lost 8 bases to trimming and J lost 1 base, with 14 bases between them. From germline, CDR1 is MNHNS and CDR2 SASEGT. The CDR3 DNA reads as TGTGCCAGCGGGGGCTGGCGACCGAACACTGAAGCTTTCTTT. Amino acids: CASGGWRPNTEAFF.

The chain has TRBV9 and TRBJ2-7; 8 bases map to TRBD1. With V trimmed by 4 bases and J by 5 bases, 8 bases remained unmatched. Germline V gives CDR1 SGDLS, CDR2 YYNGEE. This CDR3 has 14 amino acids. CDR3 bases: TGTGCCAGCAGCCCAGGGACAGGTTCTGACGAGCAGTACTTC. Protein: CASSPGTGSDEQYF.

The chain uses TRBV18 and TRBJ1-4, with a weak D call TRBD1 (6 bases). The CDR3 loop spans 16 amino acids. Germline V gene lookup returns CDR1 KGHSH and CDR2 LQKENI. V was trimmed by 3 bases and J by 3 bases, leaving 14 bases between them. CDR3 protein: CASSPLQGSANEKLFF. CDR3 DNA: TGTGCCAGCTCACCGCTACAGGGTTCGGCTAATGAAAAACTGTTTTTT.

This chain uses TRBV2 with TRBJ1-1; the D gene is possibly TRBD1 (5 bases). CDR3 length: 13 amino acids. Trimming shortened V by 1 base and J by 5 bases, and 8 bases separated the two germline ends. Germline CDR1 is SNHLY and CDR2 is FYNNEI. CDR3 nucleotides: TGTGCCAGCAGTGAAGGGGCAGGGACTGAAGCTTTCTTT. Protein: CASSEGAGTEAFF.

The chain employs TRBV5-6 and TRBJ1-2; TRBD1 matches at 9 bases. Losses at the gene ends were 0 bases for V and 5 bases for J; bases not matched to a gene: 5. Per germline, CDR1 SGHDT and CDR2 YYEEEE. The CDR3 spans 15 residues. CDR3 sequence reads: CASSLDRDRDYGYTF. The CDR3 nucleotides read TGTGCCAGCAGCTTGGACCGGGACAGGGATTATGGCTACACCTTC.

The CDR3 here is CASATPGDEQYF. In nucleotides, the CDR3 is TGTGCCAGTGCCACCCCAGGCGACGAGCAGTACTTC. The rearrangement links TRBV6-5 to TRBJ2-7; D not resolved. V lost 9 bases and J 5 bases, leaving 14 bases between the germline ends. CDR1 and CDR2 (germline): MNHEY, SVGAGI. The CDR3 consists of 12 residues.

The J gene is TRBJ2-1, the V gene TRBV5-4, with 8 nucleotides matching TRBD2. The CDR3 is 15 amino acids. Per germline, CDR1 SGHNT and CDR2 YYREEE (reference sequence). With 0 bases clipped from V and 6 bases from J, the junction kept 5 bases outside the gene matches. This chain's CDR3 is CASSLELAAPNEQFF. CDR3 DNA: TGTGCCAGCAGCTTGGAACTAGCGGCCCCCAATGAGCAGTTCTTC. Full variable domain (missing parts from reference TRBV5-4 and TRBJ2-1): ETGVTQSPTHLIKTRGQQVTLRCSSQSGHNTVSWYQQALGQGPQFIFQYYREEENGRGNFPPRFSGLQFPNYSSELNVNALELDDSALYLCASSLELAAPNEQFFGPGTRLTVL.

The rearrangement uses TRBV9 and TRBJ2-7, with TRBD1 matching 7 bases. Looked up from germline, CDR1 is SGDLS and CDR2 is YYNGEE. The CDR3 loop spans 16 amino acids. V was clipped by 4 bases and J by 2 bases; unmatched bases: 12. The CDR3, as DNA: TGTGCCAGCAGCCCGACAGGGTTCCCTAACACCTACGAGCAGTACTTC. Amino acid sequence: CASSPTGFPNTYEQYF. Combining the CDR3 with reference TRBV9 and TRBJ2-7 gives the whole variable domain DSGVTQTPKHLITATGQRVTLRCSPRSGDLSVYWYQQSLDQGLQFLIQYYNGEERAKGNILERFSAQQFPDLHSELNLSSLELGDSALYFCASSPTGFPNTYEQYFGPGTRLTVT.

As concerns this clone: The junction departs from germline at one end; a sequencing error may be responsible. The J gene is TRBJ2-6, the V gene TRBV6-1; a possible D gene is TRBD2 (5 bases). The CDR3 is 15 amino acids. The germline CDR1 and CDR2 sequences are MNHNS and SASEGT. CDR3 sequence (DNA): TGCGCCAGCAGTGAAATCGGGGCTGGGGCCAACGTCCTGACTTTC. This translates into CASSEIGAGANVLTF.

The rearrangement uses TRBV9 and TRBJ2-1; 12 bases match TRBD2. With 3 bases clipped from V and 4 bases from J, the junction kept 11 bases outside the gene matches. CDR3 length: 18 residues. The germline CDR1 and CDR2 sequences are SGDLS and YYNGEE. In DNA form, the CDR3 reads TGTGCCAGCAGCGGAATGGCGGCTAGCGGGAGGGATTACAATGAGCAGTTCTTC. Translating gives CASSGMAASGRDYNEQFF.

The gene calls are TRBV19 and TRBJ2-7; 9 bases are a match to TRBD2. Germline lookup yields CDR1 LNHDA and CDR2 SQIVND (reference sequence). The CDR3 is 13 amino acids. Trimming cost V 6 bases and J 6 bases; bases outside gene matches: 6. The CDR3 loop reads CASRVAGAVEQYF. As DNA, the CDR3 is TGTGCCAGTAGGGTAGCGGGAGCAGTCGAGCAGTACTTC.

The V call is TRBV5-1, the J call TRBJ2-3, with D unclear. In germline, CDR1 is SGHRS, CDR2 YFSETQ. Trimming removed 0 bases at V and 10 bases at J, with 18 bases between. The CDR3 length is 15 residues. The CDR3 loop is CASSLDAGLGKAQYF. The DNA for the CDR3 is TGCGCCAGCAGCTTGGATGCCGGGTTAGGTAAAGCGCAGTATTTT.

The chain employs TRBV4-1 and TRBJ1-4, with unresolved D. Per the germline V gene, CDR1 is MGHRA and CDR2 is YSYEKL. V lost 1 base, J lost 13 bases, and 7 bases lay in between. The CDR3 runs 11 residues. The CDR3, as DNA: TGCGCCAGCAGCCAAGGGCCTTTACTGTTTTTT. Amino acids: CASSQGPLLFF.

The V call is TRBV4-1, the J call TRBJ1-5; possibly TRBD1 for D (5 bases). The CDR3 runs to 17 residues. CDR1 is MGHRA and CDR2 is YSYEKL in the germline V gene. V was cut by 0 bases and J by 3 bases, with 15 bases left in between. The DNA for the CDR3 is TGCGCCAGCAGCCAAGATGGGCAAGGGACTCCCAATCAGCCCCAGCATTTT. Translated: CASSQDGQGTPNQPQHF.

This chain connects TRBV9 to TRBJ2-1; no reliable D call. The V and J ends lost 3 bases and 0 bases respectively, with 13 bases between them. This CDR3 comprises 16 residues. CDR1 and CDR2 from the germline V gene are SGDLS and YYNGEE. The CDR3 DNA is TGTGCCAGCAGCGAAAGAACTGCAAGCTCCTACAATGAGCAGTTCTTC. Its protein is CASSERTASSYNEQFF.

J is TRBJ1-5 and V is TRBV15; tentatively, D is TRBD1 (5 bases). The V end lost 5 bases, the J end lost 6 bases, and 20 bases lay between the germline ends. This CDR3 region has 16 residues. The V gene's germline CDR1 is LNHNV and CDR2 YYDKDF (reference sequence). The CDR3 DNA follows: TGTGCCACCAGCGGTACCGGGGGGGATTACTTTCAGCCCCAGCATTTT. This gives the protein CATSGTGGDYFQPQHF.